These 29 T cell receptor beta chains were all obtained from the same sample, sequenced in a study of blood T cell repertoires in COVID-19. The data were produced by immunoSEQ multiplex PCR, yet TCRdb's version contains in-frame clones alone and is incomplete. The profile shows approximately 260,000 clones, approximately 80% of them singletons. The source material was peripheral blood. Source of these receptors: an elderly woman with active or convalescent COVID-19.

The chain is built from TRBV28 and TRBJ2-7; 8 bases are shared with TRBD2. J was trimmed by 0 bases and V by 6 bases; bases with no gene match: 4. Per the germline V gene, CDR1 is MDHEN and CDR2 is SYDVKM. The CDR3 runs to 14 residues. CDR3 DNA sequence: TGTGCCAGCAGGGGTAGCGGGATCTCCTACGAGCAGTACTTC. This sequence encodes CASRGSGISYEQYF. Supplemented by reference TRBV28 and TRBJ2-7, the full variable domain reads DVKVTQSSRYLVKRTGEKVFLECVQDMDHENMFWYRQDPGLGLRLIYFSYDVKMKEKGDIPEGYSVSREKKERFSLILESASTNQTSMYLCASRGSGISYEQYFGPGTRLTVT.

The chain has TRBV6-2 or TRBV6-3 and TRBJ1-1; D gene uncertain. Per germline, CDR1 MNHEY and CDR2 SVGEGT. The CDR3 totals 12 residues. The V and J ends lost 0 bases and 4 bases respectively, with 3 bases between them. This CDR3 reads CASSYSITEAFF. CDR3 nucleotides: TGTGCCAGCAGTTACTCTATCACTGAAGCTTTCTTT.

The J gene is TRBJ2-3, the V gene TRBV5-1; 8 nucleotides line up with TRBD2. V shed 4 bases, J shed 4 bases, and the junction held 5 bases outside the gene matches. Germline lookup yields CDR1 SGHRS and CDR2 YFSETQ. The CDR3 is made up of 14 amino acids. DNA for the CDR3: TGCGCCAGCAGCGTAAGCGGGAGCCCAGATACGCAGTATTTT. Translated: CASSVSGSPDTQYF.

The chain links TRBV11-3 to TRBJ1-1, with D possibly being TRBD1 (5 bases). There are 10 residues in the CDR3. Germline CDR1 is SGHNT and CDR2 is YENEEA. V lost 11 bases, J lost 11 bases, and 15 bases lay in between. CDR3 region: CALGGTWAFF. The CDR3 bases are TGTGCCCTTGGAGGGACTTGGGCTTTCTTT.

The chain carries TRBV6-2 or TRBV6-3 and TRBJ1-6; TRBD1 matches at 11 bases. The germline V gene has CDR1 MNHEY and CDR2 SVGEGT. V shed 5 bases, J shed 9 bases, and the junction held 3 bases outside the gene matches. CDR3 length: 14 residues. CDR3 sequence: CASSGQGASSPLHF. CDR3 bases: TGTGCCAGCAGTGGACAGGGGGCGAGTTCACCCCTCCACTTT.

The chain employs TRBV7-9 and TRBJ1-1, with TRBD1 as a possible D gene (5 bases). Trimming took off 1 base at V and 7 bases at J, with 13 bases between the two ends. The CDR3 has 14 residues. The germline gives CDR1 SEHNR, CDR2 FQNEAQ (reference sequence). CDR3 nucleotide sequence: TGTGCCAGCAGCTTAGGGTTGTCAGGGCTTGAAGCTTTCTTT. Translated: CASSLGLSGLEAFF.

This clone has more than one count but fewer than ten. J is TRBJ2-3 and V is TRBV5-8; TRBD2 matches at 7 bases. The ends lost 7 bases at V and 2 bases at J; junction bases unmatched: 4. The CDR3 contains 13 residues. In germline, CDR1 is SGHTS, CDR2 YDEGEE. Here the CDR3 reads CASGQRDTDTQYF. CDR3 DNA sequence: TGTGCCAGCGGCCAGCGGGACACAGATACGCAGTATTTT.

By share, this clone ranks as medium-sized (0.01 to 0.1%). The sample holds other DNA sequences that translate to the same CDR3. V usage is TRBV5-6 and J usage is TRBJ1-3; D perhaps matches TRBD1 (6 bases). This CDR3 region has 15 residues. In germline, CDR1 is SGHDT, CDR2 YYEEEE. V shed 3 bases and J shed 0 bases, with 10 bases lying between them. CDR3 sequence: CASSSDSSSGNTIYF. In DNA form, the CDR3 reads TGTGCCAGCAGCTCGGACAGTAGCTCTGGAAACACCATATATTTT. The complete variable domain, with remaining parts taken from reference TRBV5-6 and TRBJ1-3, reads DAGVTQSPTHLIKTRGQQVTLRCSPKSGHDTVSWYQQALGQGPQFIFQYYEEEERQRGNFPDRFSGHQFPNYSSELNVNALLLGDSALYLCASSSDSSSGNTIYFGEGSWLTVV.

The chain links TRBV3-1 (or the pseudogene TRBV3-2) to TRBJ2-3, with a possible D match to TRBD1 (5 bases). The germline V gene has CDR1 LGHDT and CDR2 YNNKEL (reference sequence). V lost 2 bases to trimming and J lost 8 bases, with 17 bases between them. This CDR3 spans 15 amino acids. The CDR3 bases are TGTGCCAGCAGCCAACATCCCCAGTTTAGGGGTACGCAGTATTTT. It encodes CASSQHPQFRGTQYF.

CDR3 loop: CASSKDRAGNEQFF. DNA for the CDR3: TGTGCCAGCAGTAAGGACAGGGCGGGGAATGAGCAGTTCTTC. The chain joins TRBV2 to TRBJ2-1; 8 nucleotides match TRBD1. There are 14 residues in the CDR3. J gave up 7 bases and V 5 bases, and 7 bases lay outside the gene matches. In germline, CDR1 is SNHLY, CDR2 FYNNEI. Filled out from reference TRBV2 and TRBJ2-1, the complete variable domain reads EPEVTQTPSHQVTQMGQEVILRCVPISNHLYFYWYRQILGQKVEFLVSFYNNEISEKSEIFDDQFSVERPDGSNFTLKIRSTKLEDSAMYFCASSKDRAGNEQFFGPGTRLTVL.

V gene TRBV24-1 combines with J gene TRBJ2-6; 10 positions match TRBD1. The CDR3 length is 21 residues. Losses at the gene ends were 3 bases for V and 4 bases for J; bases not matched to a gene: 17. CDR1 is KGHDR, CDR2 SFDVKD, per germline. CDR3 DNA sequence: TGTGCCACCAGTGATACTGCCGGGACAGGGGTATCGGTCCCGGGGGCCAACGTCCTGACTTTC. Translation gives CATSDTAGTGVSVPGANVLTF.

This chain links TRBV5-4 with TRBJ1-3; D unclear. Germline V gene lookup returns CDR1 SGHNT and CDR2 YYREEE (reference sequence). The length of the CDR3 is 16 residues. Trimming took 4 bases from V and 3 from J, leaving 17 bases between them. The DNA for the CDR3 is TGTGCCAGCAGCCCTCTAAGTTTATCGAGTGGAAACACCATATATTTT. Translation gives CASSPLSLSSGNTIYF.

The V gene is TRBV5-8, the J gene TRBJ2-7, with a tentative D call TRBD2 (6 bases). Germline V gives CDR1 SGHTS, CDR2 YDEGEE. The V end was cut by 4 bases, the J end by 3 bases, with 23 bases between. This CDR3 contains 17 residues. The CDR3 DNA reads as TGTGCCAGCAGCCCTATAGGTCGGCTAGCGTCGAGCTACGAGCAGTACTTC. Translation gives CASSPIGRLASSYEQYF.

In its sample, this clone was seen a few times. V and J are TRBV7-6 and TRBJ2-7; TRBD2 matches 12 bases. The CDR3 extends over 14 amino acids. Germline loops: CDR1 SGHVS, CDR2 FNYEAQ. V was clipped by 5 bases and J by 10 bases; unmatched bases: 9. CDR3 in DNA: TGTGCCAGCAGCCCCGGACTAGCGGGAAGAGAACAGTACTTC. Translated, it gives CASSPGLAGREQYF.

The rearrangement joins TRBV5-6 to TRBJ2-3, with a possible D match to TRBD1 (6 bases). Germline loops: CDR1 SGHDT, CDR2 YYEEEE. V lost 6 bases and J 6 bases, leaving 11 bases between the germline ends. The CDR3 is made up of 12 amino acids. The CDR3 DNA reads TGTGCCAGCACCAAGGGACACGATACGCAGTATTTT. This gives the protein CASTKGHDTQYF.

This clone was recorded a few times. The V gene is TRBV24-1, the J gene TRBJ1-4, with 12 bases aligning to TRBD1. Unmatched junction bases numbered 13, after V lost 5 bases and J lost 4 bases. Germline lookup yields CDR1 KGHDR and CDR2 SFDVKD. The CDR3 length is 19 residues. The CDR3 spells CATSANAPGQGASNEKLFF. The CDR3, as DNA: TGTGCCACCAGTGCTAACGCGCCGGGACAGGGGGCGAGTAATGAAAAACTGTTTTTT.

J is TRBJ1-4 and V is TRBV19; 7 bases map to TRBD1. The CDR3 contains 14 residues. Germline V lookup: CDR1 LNHDA, CDR2 SQIVND (reference sequence). With 6 bases clipped from V and 3 bases from J, the junction kept 4 bases outside the gene matches. Here the CDR3 reads CASRGTVSNEKLFF. As DNA, the CDR3 is TGTGCCAGTAGAGGGACAGTCTCTAATGAAAAACTGTTTTTT.

The V gene is TRBV11-2, the J gene TRBJ1-4; 8 nucleotides agree with TRBD1. V gave up 5 bases and J gave up 3 bases; unmatched junction bases: 8. Germline lookup yields CDR1 SGHAT and CDR2 FQNNGV. This CDR3 contains 16 residues. CDR3 region: CASSRHRGTPNEKLFF. DNA for the CDR3: TGTGCCAGCAGCCGCCACAGGGGGACGCCTAATGAAAAACTGTTTTTT.

The chain couples TRBV28 to TRBJ1-3, with 7 bases matching TRBD1. The CDR3 has 13 amino acids. V lost 4 bases and J lost 8; bases outside the gene matches: 5. The V gene's germline CDR1 is MDHEN and CDR2 SYDVKM. In nucleotides, the CDR3 is TGTGCCAGCAGTTCACGACAGGGCCACACCATATATTTT. Translating gives CASSSRQGHTIYF.

This chain uses TRBV6-1 with TRBJ1-2, with 9 bases lining up with TRBD1. The CDR3 runs to 15 residues. The V and J ends lost 7 bases and 4 bases, in that order; junction bases with no gene match: 10. The V gene's germline CDR1 is MNHNS and CDR2 SASEGT. The CDR3 region is CASKRGQGIGYGYTF. The CDR3 nucleotides are TGTGCCAGCAAACGGGGACAGGGCATCGGCTATGGCTACACCTTC.

The chain's CDR3 is CASSPVTGQGHINTEAFF. In nucleotides, the CDR3 is TGTGCCAGCAGCCCCGTGACAGGACAGGGACATATCAACACTGAAGCTTTCTTT. This chain links TRBV3-1 (or the pseudogene TRBV3-2) with TRBJ1-1, with 8 nucleotides matching TRBD1. V lost 4 bases, J lost 2 bases, and 15 bases stayed unmatched. Germline V gives CDR1 LGHDT, CDR2 YNNKEL (reference sequence). The CDR3 has 18 amino acids.

The chain recombines TRBV5-1 with TRBJ2-7; D gene uncertain. Germline V gene sequence: CDR1 SGHRS, CDR2 YFSETQ. V was trimmed by 3 bases and J by 3 bases, leaving 10 bases between them. The CDR3 covers 13 residues. In DNA, the CDR3 is TGCGCCAGCAGCTCAGTCCGTAACTACGAGCAGTACTTC. It translates to CASSSVRNYEQYF. Full variable domain (remainder filled in from reference TRBV5-1 and TRBJ2-7): KAGVTQTPRYLIKTRGQQVTLSCSPISGHRSVSWYQQTPGQGLQFLFEYFSETQRNKGNFPGRFSGRQFSNSRSEMNVSTLELGDSALYLCASSSVRNYEQYFGPGTRLTVT.

The genes are TRBV18 and TRBJ2-7, with 9 bases matching TRBD1. The junction had 10 bases not matched to a gene; V was cut back by 6 bases and J by 7 bases. Germline V lookup: CDR1 KGHSH, CDR2 LQKENI. This CDR3 is 14 amino acids long. CDR3 region: CASSEGQGGREQYF. In DNA form, the CDR3 reads TGTGCCAGCTCCGAGGGACAGGGAGGCCGTGAGCAGTACTTC.

The chain carries TRBV15 and TRBJ2-1; TRBD2 agrees at 7 bases. This CDR3 is 15 amino acids long. Germline CDR1 reads LNHNV; CDR2 reads YYDKDF (reference sequence). Losses at the gene ends were 0 bases for V and 9 bases for J; bases not matched to a gene: 8. Here the CDR3 DNA reads TGTGCCACCAGCAGAGATCGGGGAGGGTTGAGTGAGCAGTTCTTC. Residues: CATSRDRGGLSEQFF. Variable domain in full (rest from reference TRBV15 and TRBJ2-1): DAMVIQNPRYQVTQFGKPVTLSCSQTLNHNVMYWYQQKSSQAPKLLFHYYDKDFNNEADTPDNFQSRRPNTSFCFLDIRSPGLGDTAMYLCATSRDRGGLSEQFFGPGTRLTVL.

This sequence joins TRBV2 and TRBJ2-3; perhaps TRBD2 as D (5 bases). Trimming pared 7 bases from V and 0 bases from J, leaving 11 bases between. This CDR3 contains 14 residues. Germline V gene lookup returns CDR1 SNHLY and CDR2 FYNNEI. For the CDR3, the DNA is TGTGCCAGCAAAGAGCGGATTAGCACAGATACGCAGTATTTT. Translated: CASKERISTDTQYF.

J is TRBJ2-7 and V is TRBV6-5; 8 bases line up with TRBD1. CDR3 length equals 13 residues. The V segment lost 8 bases and the J segment 2 bases; nucleotides outside the gene matches: 5. CDR1 is MNHEY and CDR2 is SVGAGI in the germline V gene. The CDR3 sequence is CASHRQGTYEQYF. CDR3 DNA sequence: TGTGCCAGCCATAGACAGGGGACCTACGAGCAGTACTTC.

The sample holds one count of this clone. The chain links TRBV7-9 to TRBJ2-2, with 9 nucleotides matching TRBD2. Germline V gene lookup returns CDR1 SEHNR and CDR2 FQNEAQ (reference sequence). V shed 1 base and J 5 bases; nucleotides not matched to a gene: 8. The CDR3 is 17 residues long. DNA of the CDR3: TGTGCCAGCAGCTTAGGGGAAGCGGGGGGCCCGACCGGGGAGCTGTTTTTT. Its protein is CASSLGEAGGPTGELFF.

The chain links TRBV10-3 to TRBJ1-2; TRBD1 aligns across 9 bases. Germline CDR1 is ENHRY and CDR2 is SYGVKD. The CDR3 is 13 amino acids. V shed 6 bases and J 8 bases; nucleotides not matched to a gene: 7. The CDR3 region has the DNA TGTGCCATCAGCTTAACAGGGGGCGAGGGCTACACCTTC. Translation: CAISLTGGEGYTF.

The chain is built from TRBV27 and TRBJ1-2; no reliable D call. This CDR3 contains 13 residues. Trimming pared 6 bases from V and 5 bases from J, leaving 13 bases between. Germline V gives CDR1 MNHEY, CDR2 SMNVEV (reference sequence). The CDR3 here is CASRRENEYGYTF. The DNA for the CDR3 is TGTGCCAGCAGACGGGAGAACGAATATGGCTACACCTTC.